The 7 T cell receptor beta chains below all came from one sample that was sequenced in a study of shared clonotypes between healthy human individuals. Profiling relied on immunoSEQ multiplex PCR, and the TCRdb table lists in-frame clones only, not all of them. The table includes roughly 600,000 clones, roughly 98% detected once. It was CD45RO-negative cells, positively selected for CCR7, that made up naive CD8 cells, with terminally differentiated effector memory CD45RA+ cells excluded. Sequencing used naive CD8+ T cells sorted from blood. The receptors shown here come from a man aged 30 to 45 in good health.

The V call is TRBV9, the J call TRBJ2-7; maybe TRBD1 (5 bases). V was trimmed by 0 bases and J by 2 bases, leaving 12 bases between them. The CDR3 runs 15 residues. CDR1 and CDR2 (germline): SGDLS, YYNGEE. CDR3 loop: CASSVASRAPYEQYF. CDR3 coding DNA: TGTGCCAGCAGCGTAGCGAGCAGGGCGCCCTACGAGCAGTACTTC.

This clone was detected once. V is TRBV10-3 and J is TRBJ2-3; D remains unclear. This CDR3 region has 13 residues. From germline, CDR1 is ENHRY and CDR2 SYGVKD. The V gene lost 2 bases and the J gene lost 8 bases, with 11 bases spanning the gap. The CDR3 bases are TGTGCCATCAGTGAGACTCAAGTTGGTACGCAGTATTTT. Translated, it gives CAISETQVGTQYF.

The V and J genes are TRBV19 and TRBJ2-7; no clear D gene. CDR3 length equals 13 residues. The germline V gene encodes CDR1 LNHDA and CDR2 SQIVND (reference sequence). Trimming left V 5 bases short and J 4 bases short, with 12 bases between. The CDR3 DNA reads TGTGCCAGTAGTTTTGGGCCTGGGTACGAGCAGTACTTC. Protein product: CASSFGPGYEQYF.

CDR3 DNA: TGTGCCAGCAGCTTAGTTCAGCTTGATAATGAAAAACTGTTTTTT. It encodes CASSLVQLDNEKLFF. The J gene is TRBJ1-4, the V gene TRBV7-8; the D is unclear. Trimming cost V 1 base and J 4 bases, with 10 bases left between them. The CDR3 has 15 residues. CDR1 is SGHVS, CDR2 FQNEAQ, per germline.

This clone was seen just once. The rearrangement links TRBV2 to TRBJ2-2; 7 bases agree with TRBD1. J gave up 7 bases and V 10 bases, and 9 bases lay outside the gene matches. This CDR3 comprises 13 residues. In germline, CDR1 is SNHLY, CDR2 FYNNEI. The CDR3 loop reads CATLRGQNGELFF. As DNA, the CDR3 is TGTGCCACCCTGAGGGGGCAAAACGGGGAGCTGTTTTTT.

The chain couples TRBV4-3 to TRBJ2-1; 14 bases map to TRBD2. CDR3 size: 16 residues. With V trimmed by 0 bases and J by 8 bases, 3 bases remained unmatched. Germline lookup yields CDR1 LGHNA and CDR2 YSLEER. In DNA form, the CDR3 reads TGCGCCAGCAGCCAAGACGGACTAGCGGGAGGCTATGAGCAGTTCTTC. This translates into CASSQDGLAGGYEQFF.

This clone was picked up one time. The rearrangement joins TRBV2 to TRBJ1-1, with D unresolved. Germline V gene data show CDR1 as SNHLY and CDR2 as FYNNEI. This CDR3 region has 11 residues. V lost 8 bases and J 0 bases, leaving 4 bases between the germline ends. The CDR3 region has the DNA TGTGCCAGCCCGATGAACACTGAAGCTTTCTTT. It yields the protein CASPMNTEAFF.